Listed below are T cell receptor beta chains from one sample, sequenced in a study of blood T cell repertoires in COVID-19. Assay: immunoSEQ multiplex PCR; the TCRdb copy retains only in-frame clones and omits some. The table records approximately 150,000 clones, about four fifths of them present only once. The sequencing sample was made of peripheral blood. The receptors were gathered from a human donor in a cohort sampled during active COVID-19. CDR3s include the opening cysteine and the closing phenylalanine or tryptophan. A D gene is named only where the DNA matches it firmly. A row's size may be missing; if present it is once, few, many or a size class.

abundance	d_gene	v_gene	j_gene	CDR3nt	CDR3aa
-	-	TRBV4-3	TRBJ2-3	TGCGCCAGCAGCCAAGCGCTAGCTATCACAGATACGCAGTATTTT	CASSQALAITDTQYF
-	-	TRBV6-4	TRBJ2-7	TGTGCCAGCGGGTTCGGGGAGGCCTACGAGCAGTACTTC	CASGFGEAYEQYF
-	TRBD1	TRBV5-1	TRBJ1-4	TGCGCCAGCAGCCGCGGGACAGTTGCAACTAATGAAAAACTGTTTTTT	CASSRGTVATNEKLFF
few	TRBD2	TRBV10-3	TRBJ2-5	TGTGCCATCAGGTCGGCTAGCGGGAGGCCCAACCAAGAGACCCAGTACTTC	CAIRSASGRPNQETQYF
-	TRBD1	TRBV19	TRBJ1-2	TGTGCCAGTAGTGCCCCGGGACAGGCGAACTATGGCTACACCTTC	CASSAPGQANYGYTF
few	-	TRBV6-6	TRBJ2-2	TGTGCCAGCAGTTACGGTCTAGGAGGCACCGGGGAGCTGTTTTTT	CASSYGLGGTGELFF
-	-	TRBV20-1	TRBJ2-7	TGCAGTGCTCCTCTTTACTACGAGCAGTACTTC	CSAPLYYEQYF
-	TRBD2	TRBV7-9	TRBJ2-7	TGTGCCAGCAGCGATAGACTAGCGGGAGTTTTCGAGCAGTACTTC	CASSDRLAGVFEQYF
many	-	TRBV27	TRBJ1-1	TGTGCCAGCAGTTTAGGGCTAGGGGGCACTGAAGCTTTCTTT	CASSLGLGGTEAFF
-	-	TRBV7-8	TRBJ2-1	TGTGCCAGCCTGGTGATAGGGGGCAGGGGAGGTGAGCAGTTCTTC	CASLVIGGRGGEQFF
-	-	TRBV9	TRBJ2-2	TGTGCCAGCAGTGTCGCCCTAGCGAACACCGGGGAGCTGTTTTTT	CASSVALANTGELFF
-	TRBD2	TRBV5-1	TRBJ2-7	TGCGCCAGCAGCTTCGGGGGGGGCTCCTACGAGCAGTACTTC	CASSFGGGSYEQYF
-	TRBD2	TRBV28	TRBJ2-7	TGTGCCACCCGCCAAGGGGGAGGCGGGGCGGGGGGCTACGAGCAGTACTTC	CATRQGGGGAGGYEQYF